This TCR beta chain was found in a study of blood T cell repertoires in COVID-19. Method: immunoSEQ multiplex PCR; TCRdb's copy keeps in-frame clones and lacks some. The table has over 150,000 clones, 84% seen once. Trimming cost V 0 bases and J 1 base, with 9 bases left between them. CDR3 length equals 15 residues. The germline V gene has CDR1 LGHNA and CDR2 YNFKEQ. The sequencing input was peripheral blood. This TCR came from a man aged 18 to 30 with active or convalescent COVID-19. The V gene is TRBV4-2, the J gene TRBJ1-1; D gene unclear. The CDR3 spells CASSQDWAGNTEAFF. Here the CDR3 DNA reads TGTGCCAGCAGCCAAGATTGGGCGGGGAACACTGAAGCTTTCTTT.